This TCR beta chain emerged from a study of T cells after yellow fever vaccination. Overall study results and limits: CD4 and CD8 compartments shared a small share of clonotypes. Though it reached lower strength, the secondary response hit its peak faster, day 5 versus 15. Once the booster was given, most primary-vaccination clones reappeared, at around 95% for CD4 and 85% to 90% for CD8.

This clonotype was counted at least ten times. Antigen unknown. The CDR3 is 14 residues long. Germline lookup yields CDR1 DFQATT and CDR2 SNEGSKA (reference sequence). Trimming took 2 bases from V and 9 from J, leaving 14 bases between them. For TCR, cDNA came from 5'RACE template switching, which added a universal primer site and UMIs. One entry per CDR3 protein results from TCRdb running MiXCR on the 5' RACE reads. The data contain almost 600,000 distinct CDR3 sequences, around an eighth of them singletons. Specimen: PBMCs, collected on the day of the yellow fever booster vaccination. V is TRBV20-1 and J is TRBJ1-6; the D gene is possibly TRBD1 (6 bases). The receptor comes from a man in his thirties or forties who received the YFV17D yellow fever vaccine. The CDR3 here is CSARQPGQRSPLHF. DNA for the CDR3: TGCAGTGCTAGACAACCGGGACAACGTTCACCCCTCCACTTT.